The source of this T cell receptor (beta chain) is a study of blood T cell repertoires in COVID-19. Participant reports of clinical history set cohort assignment. V was clipped by 0 bases and J by 4 bases, with 10 bases between them. This CDR3 spans 15 amino acids. The germline gives CDR1 MNHEY, CDR2 SMNVEV (reference sequence). Produced via immunoSEQ multiplex PCR; TCRdb's table is partial and in-frame only. The sample holds fewer than 350,000 clones, 75% to 90% seen once. The chain is built from TRBV27 and TRBJ2-1, with D possibly being TRBD2 (6 bases). This TCR derives from a young woman with acute COVID-19. The sequenced material came from PBMCs or T cells enriched from blood (not recorded which). The CDR3 region is CASSLSASAYNEQFF. The CDR3 coding sequence is TGTGCCAGCAGTTTATCGGCTAGCGCTTACAATGAGCAGTTCTTC.